Below are 20 T cell receptor beta chains sequenced from a single sample in a study of OX40 agonist ivuxolimab in advanced cancers. The table came from immunoSEQ multiplex PCR; TCRdb's copy has only in-frame clones and leaves some out. The profile shows about 50,000 clones, 70% to 90% of them singletons. The material was CD4+ or CD8+ T cells sorted from blood, obtained in a trial of the OX40 agonist ivuxolimab. These receptors originate from an adult with an advanced solid tumor such as melanoma, head and neck, liver or kidney cancer.

This chain joins TRBV19 and TRBJ2-5; 13 positions agree with TRBD2. There are 16 residues in the CDR3. The junction had 9 bases not matched to a gene; V was cut back by 7 bases and J by 4 bases. Germline-derived CDR1 and CDR2 are LNHDA and SQIVND (reference sequence). In DNA form, the CDR3 reads TGTGCCAGTACCCCGGGACTAGCGGGATTTCGAGAGACCCAGTACTTC. Its protein product is CASTPGLAGFRETQYF. Based on the CDR3 plus reference TRBV19 and TRBJ2-5, the full variable domain is DGGITQSPKYLFRKEGQNVTLSCEQNLNHDAMYWYRQDPGQGLRLIYYSQIVNDFQKGDIAEGYSVSREKKESFPLTVTSAQKNPTAFYLCASTPGLAGFRETQYFGPGTRLLVL.

This sequence joins TRBV29-1 and TRBJ1-1, with 7 bases matching TRBD1. This CDR3 is built from 14 residues. J was trimmed by 1 base and V by 5 bases; bases with no gene match: 7. Looked up from germline, CDR1 is SQVTM and CDR2 is ANQGSEA. The CDR3 loop reads CSVLTGTENTEAFF. In DNA form, the CDR3 reads TGCAGCGTTTTAACCGGGACAGAGAACACTGAAGCTTTCTTT.

The chain carries TRBV4-1 and TRBJ1-2; D unclear. Looked up from germline, CDR1 is MGHRA and CDR2 is YSYEKL. This CDR3 has 14 residues. V lost 2 bases and J lost 5, with 12 bases in between. CDR3 sequence: CASSQPVGLYGYTF. DNA for the CDR3: TGCGCCAGCAGCCAACCAGTCGGGCTATATGGCTACACCTTC.

CDR3 nucleotide sequence: TGTGCCATCGGCAGGGATAACACTGAAGCTTTCTTT. Its translation: CAIGRDNTEAFF. This sequence joins TRBV10-3 and TRBJ1-1; TRBD1 might be the D (5 bases). This CDR3 has 12 residues. Trimming removed 8 bases at V and 2 bases at J, with 9 bases between. Germline CDR1 reads ENHRY; CDR2 reads SYGVKD.

The gene calls are TRBV6-4 and TRBJ2-5; TRBD2 aligns across 8 bases. The V gene end was trimmed by 6 bases and the J gene end by 4 bases; junction bases not matched to a gene: 10. The CDR3 extends over 15 amino acids. The germline CDR1 and CDR2 sequences are MRHNA and SNTAGT. CDR3 in amino acids: CASRATSGYGETQYF. The CDR3 DNA reads as TGTGCCAGCAGAGCTACTAGCGGATATGGAGAGACCCAGTACTTC.

This clone has a handful of counts. This chain joins TRBV15 and TRBJ1-5; D unclear. Per the germline V gene, CDR1 is LNHNV and CDR2 is YYDKDF (reference sequence). This CDR3 has 13 amino acids. V was cut by 1 base and J by 14 bases, with 15 bases left in between. The CDR3 nucleotides read TGTGCCACCAGCAGAGCTATGGGAAAAGAGAAGCATTTT. This translates into CATSRAMGKEKHF. Full variable domain (remainder filled in from reference TRBV15 and TRBJ1-5): DAMVIQNPRYQVTQFGKPVTLSCSQTLNHNVMYWYQQKSSQAPKLLFHYYDKDFNNEADTPDNFQSRRPNTSFCFLDIRSPGLGDTAMYLCATSRAMGKEKHFGDGTRLSIL.

This sequence joins TRBV5-1 and TRBJ2-3; D possibly corresponds to TRBD1 (6 bases). The CDR3 consists of 15 residues. V was pared by 4 bases and J by 0 bases, with 12 bases between. CDR1 SGHRS and CDR2 YFSETQ come from the germline V gene. This CDR3 reads CASSREDRSTDTQYF. CDR3 coding DNA: TGCGCCAGCAGCCGAGAGGACAGAAGCACAGATACGCAGTATTTT.

This clone was observed once. J is TRBJ2-7 and V is TRBV15; D unclear. The CDR3 spans 14 residues. Germline CDR1 LNHNV, CDR2 YYDKDF (reference sequence). V was trimmed by 0 bases and J by 2 bases, leaving 8 bases between them. The CDR3 DNA sequence: TGTGCCACCAGCAGAGATTACGGAACCTACGAGCAGTACTTC. Translating gives CATSRDYGTYEQYF. Looking up the rest from reference TRBV15 and TRBJ2-7 gives the full variable domain: DAMVIQNPRYQVTQFGKPVTLSCSQTLNHNVMYWYQQKSSQAPKLLFHYYDKDFNNEADTPDNFQSRRPNTSFCFLDIRSPGLGDTAMYLCATSRDYGTYEQYFGPGTRLTVT.

V and J are TRBV27 and TRBJ2-3; TRBD1 matches 9 bases. This CDR3 region has 14 residues. In germline, CDR1 is MNHEY, CDR2 SMNVEV (reference sequence). J gave up 7 bases and V 8 bases, and 10 bases lay outside the gene matches. CDR3 sequence: CASGWTGVGNTQYF. In DNA, the CDR3 is TGTGCCAGCGGGTGGACAGGGGTGGGGAATACGCAGTATTTT.

V and J are TRBV15 and TRBJ2-1, with a weak D call TRBD1 (6 bases). This CDR3 contains 15 residues. Germline V lookup: CDR1 LNHNV, CDR2 YYDKDF (reference sequence). V dropped 1 base and J dropped 2 bases, with 9 bases sitting between them. The CDR3 nucleotides read TGTGCCACCAGCAGAGCCACAGGGACCTACAATGAGCAGTTCTTC. This codes for CATSRATGTYNEQFF.

The V gene is TRBV7-8, the J gene TRBJ2-2; D unclear. V dropped 0 bases and J dropped 4 bases, with 6 bases sitting between them. CDR3 size: 14 residues. CDR1 SGHVS and CDR2 FQNEAQ come from the germline V gene. This CDR3 is CASSLAAATGELFF. The DNA for the CDR3 is TGTGCCAGCAGCTTAGCGGCTGCCACCGGGGAGCTGTTTTTT. The variable domain in full, completed from reference TRBV7-8 and TRBJ2-2, reads GAGVSQSPRYKVAKRGQDVALRCDPISGHVSLFWYQQALGQGPEFLTYFQNEAQLDKSGLPSDRFFAERPEGSVSTLKIQRTQQEDSAVYLCASSLAAATGELFFGEGSRLTVL.

The chain has TRBV4-1 and TRBJ1-1; TRBD1 aligns across 8 bases. In germline, CDR1 is MGHRA, CDR2 YSYEKL. J gave up 2 bases and V 4 bases, and 12 bases lay outside the gene matches. The CDR3 extends over 17 amino acids. CDR3 sequence (DNA): TGCGCCAGCAGCCCTTCCGGACAGGGTGTCAAAAACACTGAAGCTTTCTTT. Translation: CASSPSGQGVKNTEAFF.

V and J are TRBV5-1 and TRBJ1-1; 10 nucleotides match TRBD1. This CDR3 contains 17 residues. Germline-derived CDR1 and CDR2 are SGHRS and YFSETQ. Losses at the gene ends were 3 bases for V and 8 bases for J; bases not matched to a gene: 16. CDR3: CASSSPSDGQGGLEAFF. The CDR3 DNA sequence: TGCGCCAGCAGCTCCCCCTCAGACGGACAGGGGGGACTGGAAGCTTTCTTT.

This clone is a singleton in its sample. The chain couples TRBV4-1 to TRBJ2-4; a possible D gene is TRBD2 (6 bases). The V and J ends lost 0 bases and 7 bases respectively, with 10 bases between them. Germline assignment: CDR1 MGHRA and CDR2 YSYEKL. This CDR3 is 14 amino acids long. CDR3 sequence: CASSQDPGVNIQYF. CDR3 nucleotides: TGCGCCAGCAGCCAAGATCCGGGAGTGAACATTCAGTACTTC.

This clone has only one observation. V usage is TRBV30 and J usage is TRBJ2-5; weak D call: TRBD2 (6 bases). CDR1 and CDR2 from the germline V gene are GTSNPN and SVGIG (reference sequence). CDR3 size: 15 residues. The V and J ends lost 2 bases and 4 bases respectively, with 17 bases between them. The CDR3 protein is CAWSSGGEGRETQYF. The CDR3 bases are TGTGCCTGGAGTTCCGGAGGGGAAGGACGAGAGACCCAGTACTTC.

This CDR3 is CASSLQNSPLHF. The CDR3, as DNA: TGTGCCAGCAGCTTACAAAATTCACCCCTCCACTTT. The V call is TRBV7-2, the J call TRBJ1-6; D is unresolved. The germline CDR1 and CDR2 sequences are SGHTA and FQGNSA. Trimming took 2 bases from V and 7 from J, leaving 3 bases between them. CDR3 length: 12 amino acids.

The genes are TRBV27 and TRBJ1-6, with TRBD1 identical over 7 bases. CDR3 size: 15 residues. V gave up 2 bases and J gave up 7 bases; unmatched junction bases: 5. Germline V CDR1 and CDR2: MNHEY, SMNVEV (reference sequence). The CDR3 sequence is CASSLQTGQNSPLHF. CDR3 bases: TGTGCCAGCAGTTTACAGACAGGGCAAAATTCACCCCTCCACTTT.

This chain connects TRBV2 to TRBJ2-7, with D possibly being TRBD2 (6 bases). CDR3 length equals 14 residues. V gave up 4 bases and J gave up 4 bases, with 14 bases separating them. Germline CDR1 reads SNHLY; CDR2 reads FYNNEI. Here the CDR3 DNA reads TGTGCCAGCAGTGGACTAGGCAGAGGGTACGAGCAGTACTTC. Protein product: CASSGLGRGYEQYF.

This chain's CDR3 is CASSLVGGHEQFF. CDR3 sequence (DNA): TGCGCCAGCAGCTTGGTAGGGGGACATGAGCAGTTCTTC. The chain employs TRBV5-1 and TRBJ2-1; maybe TRBD1 (6 bases). CDR3 length: 13 residues. V gave up 0 bases and J gave up 8 bases, with 9 bases separating them. Germline CDR1 SGHRS, CDR2 YFSETQ.

V and J are TRBV19 and TRBJ2-7; D is unclear. CDR1 LNHDA and CDR2 SQIVND come from the germline V gene (reference sequence). This CDR3 has 14 amino acids. The ends were cut back, 3 bases at V and 0 bases at J, with 9 bases in the middle. CDR3 coding DNA: TGTGCCAGTAGTATCGTGGACGGCTCCTACGAGCAGTACTTC. This encodes CASSIVDGSYEQYF.